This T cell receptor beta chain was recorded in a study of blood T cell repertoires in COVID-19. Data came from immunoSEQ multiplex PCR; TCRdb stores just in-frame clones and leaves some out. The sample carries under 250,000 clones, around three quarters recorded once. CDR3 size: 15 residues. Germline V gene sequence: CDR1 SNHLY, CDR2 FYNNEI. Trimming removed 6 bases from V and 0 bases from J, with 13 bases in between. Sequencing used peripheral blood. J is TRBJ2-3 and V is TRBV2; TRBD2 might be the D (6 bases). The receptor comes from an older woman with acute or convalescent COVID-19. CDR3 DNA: TGTGCCAGCAGCGCGCCGGGGGTTAGCACAGATACGCAGTATTTT. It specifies CASSAPGVSTDTQYF.